This passage covers 22 T cell receptor beta chains from one sample sequenced in a study of blood T cell repertoires in COVID-19. Some clones are missing from TCRdb's copy, which holds only in-frame ones; the method was immunoSEQ multiplex PCR. The repertoire holds about 69,000 clones, with nearly 90% as singletons. Material: peripheral blood. The source of these receptors is a man between 45 and 60 years old with acute or convalescent COVID-19.

CDR3 residues: CASSSKTGGNSPLHF. CDR3 coding DNA: TGTGCCAGCAGCTCTAAAACAGGGGGCAATTCACCCCTCCACTTT. The chain recombines TRBV7-2 with TRBJ1-6; the match to TRBD1 covers 9 bases. V lost 4 bases, J lost 7 bases, and 5 bases stayed unmatched. CDR3 size: 15 residues. Germline loops: CDR1 SGHTA, CDR2 FQGNSA.

The chain employs TRBV19 and TRBJ1-2; D remains ambiguous. Germline V gives CDR1 LNHDA, CDR2 SQIVND (reference sequence). V was cut by 0 bases and J by 4 bases, with 12 bases left in between. This CDR3 is 15 amino acids long. CDR3 DNA: TGTGCCAGTAGTATAGATCCGCGACAACTCTATGGCTACACCTTC. Translated, it gives CASSIDPRQLYGYTF.

This clone has only one observation. This rearrangement joins TRBV27 to TRBJ2-3; 7 bases are shared with TRBD2. This CDR3 comprises 15 residues. In germline, CDR1 is MNHEY, CDR2 SMNVEV (reference sequence). The V segment lost 2 bases and the J segment 0 bases; nucleotides outside the gene matches: 2. Here the CDR3 reads CASSLGSGSTDTQYF. The CDR3 DNA reads TGTGCCAGCAGTTTAGGTAGCGGGAGCACAGATACGCAGTATTTT.

The gene calls are TRBV5-1 and TRBJ2-7; TRBD2 matches at 8 bases. V lost 4 bases to trimming and J lost 0 bases; unmatched junction nucleotides: 6. Per the germline V gene, CDR1 is SGHRS and CDR2 is YFSETQ. There are 15 residues in the CDR3. CDR3 amino acids: CASSPTSGISYEQYF. In DNA form, the CDR3 reads TGCGCCAGCAGCCCTACTAGCGGCATCTCCTACGAGCAGTACTTC.

This clone was detected only once. The genes are TRBV3-1 (or the pseudogene TRBV3-2) and TRBJ1-1, with a possible D match to TRBD1 (6 bases). Germline assignment: CDR1 LGHDT and CDR2 YNNKEL (reference sequence). Trimming cost V 0 bases and J 4 bases, with 15 bases left between them. The CDR3 contains 16 residues. The CDR3 bases are TGTGCCAGCAGCCAAGATAGGGGGGGTTATGCCACTGAAGCTTTCTTT. Protein sequence: CASSQDRGGYATEAFF.

This sequence joins TRBV24-1 and TRBJ2-3, with 11 bases matching TRBD2. The V gene's germline CDR1 is KGHDR and CDR2 SFDVKD. The V segment lost 7 bases and the J segment 2 bases; nucleotides outside the gene matches: 4. There are 15 residues in the CDR3. CDR3 in amino acids: CATRGTSGSTDTQYF. The CDR3 nucleotides read TGTGCCACCAGGGGGACTAGCGGCTCCACAGATACGCAGTATTTT.

The V call is TRBV5-1, the J call TRBJ2-3, with 12 bases aligning to TRBD2. Germline V CDR1 and CDR2: SGHRS, YFSETQ. V was clipped by 4 bases and J by 5 bases; unmatched bases: 8. The CDR3 length is 16 residues. Here the CDR3 DNA reads TGCGCCAGCAGCCCGACTAGCGGGAGAGGGGGAGATACGCAGTATTTT. Translated: CASSPTSGRGGDTQYF.

The chain employs TRBV7-2 and TRBJ2-7; 8 positions agree with TRBD2. J was trimmed by 2 bases and V by 5 bases; bases with no gene match: 8. Germline loops: CDR1 SGHTA, CDR2 FQGNSA. This CDR3 region has 15 residues. The chain's CDR3 is CASSGAGDKAYEQYF. CDR3 nucleotide sequence: TGTGCCAGCAGCGGAGCGGGAGATAAGGCCTACGAGCAGTACTTC.

CDR3 protein: CASSPIQGLLVNTEAFF. The CDR3 DNA is TGTGCCAGCAGCCCCATTCAGGGTCTGTTGGTGAACACTGAAGCTTTCTTT. The gene calls are TRBV6-2 or TRBV6-3 and TRBJ1-1; D possibly corresponds to TRBD1 (5 bases). The CDR3 covers 17 residues. Trimming removed 6 bases at V and 0 bases at J, with 20 bases between. CDR1 is MNHEY, CDR2 SVGEGT, per germline.

The chain employs TRBV19 and TRBJ2-3; D is perhaps TRBD1 (6 bases). The V gene's germline CDR1 is LNHDA and CDR2 SQIVND (reference sequence). This CDR3 region has 14 residues. V lost 1 base and J 9 bases, leaving 14 bases between the germline ends. The CDR3 loop reads CASSIVPLRGTQYF. CDR3 coding DNA: TGTGCCAGTAGTATAGTTCCCCTTAGGGGGACGCAGTATTTT. Drawing the rest from reference TRBV19 and TRBJ2-3, the complete variable domain is DGGITQSPKYLFRKEGQNVTLSCEQNLNHDAMYWYRQDPGQGLRLIYYSQIVNDFQKGDIAEGYSVSREKKESFPLTVTSAQKNPTAFYLCASSIVPLRGTQYFGPGTRLTVL.

This clone was detected only once. The V call is TRBV7-2, the J call TRBJ2-1; 10 nucleotides align to TRBD2. Trimming at V came to 0 bases and at J to 7 bases, leaving 3 bases not matched to a gene. Germline V lookup: CDR1 SGHTA, CDR2 FQGNSA. The CDR3 contains 15 residues. CDR3 sequence reads: CASSLAGLASNEQFF. The CDR3 region has the DNA TGTGCCAGCAGCTTAGCGGGACTAGCGAGTAATGAGCAGTTCTTC.

The chain carries TRBV6-2 or TRBV6-3 and TRBJ2-5, with D perhaps matching TRBD2 (5 bases). This CDR3 region has 15 residues. V was cut by 0 bases and J by 1 base, with 9 bases left in between. CDR1 is MNHEY and CDR2 is SVGEGT in the germline V gene. CDR3 residues: CASSYSRVSQETQYF. Written as DNA, the CDR3 is TGTGCCAGCAGTTACTCGAGGGTATCCCAAGAGACCCAGTACTTC.

A few counts support this clone. The rearrangement joins TRBV7-8 to TRBJ2-1; D perhaps matches TRBD2 (6 bases). The ends were cut back, 1 base at V and 3 bases at J, with 13 bases in the middle. Looked up from germline, CDR1 is SGHVS and CDR2 is FQNEAQ. This CDR3 comprises 16 residues. The CDR3 here is CASSLVGSSDYNEQFF. The CDR3 coding sequence is TGTGCCAGCAGCTTAGTAGGTTCTAGCGACTACAATGAGCAGTTCTTC.

This clone appeared a few times. This rearrangement joins TRBV6-4 to TRBJ2-3; TRBD2 agrees at 9 bases. CDR1 and CDR2 from the germline V gene are MRHNA and SNTAGT. V shed 0 bases and J 2 bases; nucleotides not matched to a gene: 0. This CDR3 is built from 15 residues. As DNA, the CDR3 is TGTGCCAGCAGTGACTCGGGACTAGCCACAGATACGCAGTATTTT. It specifies CASSDSGLATDTQYF.

The chain recombines TRBV11-2 with TRBJ2-1; 9 nucleotides agree with TRBD1. V trimming: 5 bases; J trimming: 5 bases; junction bases outside the gene matches: 10. Germline CDR1 reads SGHAT; CDR2 reads FQNNGV. The CDR3 has 16 amino acids. The CDR3 region is CASSAPTGGIDNEQFF. In DNA form, the CDR3 reads TGTGCCAGCAGCGCCCCCACAGGGGGCATCGACAATGAGCAGTTCTTC. The full variable domain, rest sourced from reference TRBV11-2 and TRBJ2-1, is EAGVAQSPRYKIIEKRQSVAFWCNPISGHATLYWYQQILGQGPKLLIQFQNNGVVDDSQLPKDRFSAERLKGVDSTLKIQPAKLEDSAVYLCASSAPTGGIDNEQFFGPGTRLTVL.

This chain uses TRBV5-1 with TRBJ2-3; D unresolved. CDR1 and CDR2 from the germline V gene are SGHRS and YFSETQ. Between the trimmed V and J ends, which lost 1 base and 6 bases, there was a span of 9 bases. This CDR3 is 13 amino acids long. CDR3 sequence reads: CASSLSKLDTQYF. The DNA of the CDR3 is TGCGCCAGCAGCTTGAGTAAACTGGATACGCAGTATTTT.

This chain links TRBV7-9 with TRBJ2-1; perhaps TRBD2 as D (5 bases). Trimming took off 1 base at V and 12 bases at J, with 10 bases between the two ends. The CDR3 totals 12 residues. CDR1 SEHNR and CDR2 FQNEAQ come from the germline V gene (reference sequence). The CDR3 here is CASSLEAGLQFF. CDR3 sequence (DNA): TGTGCCAGCAGCTTAGAGGCGGGTTTGCAGTTCTTC.

This clone appeared once. This chain uses TRBV9 with TRBJ1-5; D might be TRBD1 (6 bases). Germline V gives CDR1 SGDLS, CDR2 YYNGEE. The germline V and J ends were trimmed by 4 bases and 6 bases, with 20 bases remaining between them. The CDR3 covers 16 residues. This chain's CDR3 is CASSSRDTKQGQPQHF. The CDR3 DNA sequence: TGTGCCAGCAGCTCCCGGGACACAAAACAAGGTCAGCCCCAGCATTTT.

A single count supports this clone. This sequence joins TRBV6-5 and TRBJ1-4, with 8 nucleotides matching TRBD1. Per the germline V gene, CDR1 is MNHEY and CDR2 is SVGAGI. The CDR3 is 14 residues long. The V and J ends lost 10 bases and 3 bases, in that order; junction bases with no gene match: 7. In DNA form, the CDR3 reads TGTGCCACCTCAGTGACAGGGGCTAATGAAAAACTGTTTTTT. Translation: CATSVTGANEKLFF.

The J gene is TRBJ1-4, the V gene TRBV12-3 or TRBV12-4; D may be TRBD1 (5 bases). The V and J ends lost 3 bases and 8 bases respectively, with 10 bases between them. The CDR3 spans 13 residues. The CDR3 sequence is CASSFGGVEKLFF. As DNA, the CDR3 is TGTGCCAGCAGTTTCGGGGGTGTGGAAAAACTGTTTTTT.

The chain joins TRBV10-3 to TRBJ2-2; 7 bases are shared with TRBD1. Germline trimming cut 8 bases from V and 2 bases from J; bases unmatched to any gene: 5. The CDR3 consists of 14 residues. Germline V gene lookup returns CDR1 ENHRY and CDR2 SYGVKD. The CDR3 nucleotides are TGTGCCATCGGACAGGATCGAAACACCGGGGAGCTGTTTTTT. Translation gives CAIGQDRNTGELFF.

The genes are TRBV12-5 and TRBJ2-7; TRBD2 aligns across 12 bases. This CDR3 contains 17 residues. Unmatched junction bases numbered 6, after V lost 1 base and J lost 2 bases. From germline, CDR1 is LGHNT and CDR2 FRNRAP. In nucleotides, the CDR3 is TGTGCTAGTGGTTTGGGGAGACTAGCGGGAGTGACCTACGAGCAGTACTTC. This encodes CASGLGRLAGVTYEQYF.